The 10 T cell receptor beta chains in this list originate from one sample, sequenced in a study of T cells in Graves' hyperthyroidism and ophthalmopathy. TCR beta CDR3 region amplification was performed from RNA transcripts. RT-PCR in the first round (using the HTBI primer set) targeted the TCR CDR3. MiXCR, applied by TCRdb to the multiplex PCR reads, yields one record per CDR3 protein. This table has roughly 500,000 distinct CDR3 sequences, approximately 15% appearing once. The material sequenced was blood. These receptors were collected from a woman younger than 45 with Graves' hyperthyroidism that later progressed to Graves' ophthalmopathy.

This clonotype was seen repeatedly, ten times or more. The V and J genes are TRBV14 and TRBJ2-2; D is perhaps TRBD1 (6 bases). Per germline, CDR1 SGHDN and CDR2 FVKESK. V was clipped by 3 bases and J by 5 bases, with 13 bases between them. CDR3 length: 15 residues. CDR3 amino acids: CASSHLQGRTGELFF. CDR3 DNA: TGTGCCAGCAGCCACTTACAGGGAAGGACCGGGGAGCTGTTTTTT.

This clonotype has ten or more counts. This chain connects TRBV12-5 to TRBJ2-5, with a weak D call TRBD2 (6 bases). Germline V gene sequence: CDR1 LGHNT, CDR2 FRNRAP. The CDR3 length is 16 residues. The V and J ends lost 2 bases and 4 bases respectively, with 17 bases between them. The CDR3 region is CASGLNLEGMGETQYF. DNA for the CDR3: TGTGCTAGTGGTTTGAATTTGGAGGGGATGGGAGAGACCCAGTACTTC.

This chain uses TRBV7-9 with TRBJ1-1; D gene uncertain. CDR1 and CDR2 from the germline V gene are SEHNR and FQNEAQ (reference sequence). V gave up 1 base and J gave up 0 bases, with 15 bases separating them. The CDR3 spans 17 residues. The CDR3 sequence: CASSLVSRRGLNTEAFF. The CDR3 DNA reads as TGTGCCAGCAGCTTAGTCTCGAGACGGGGATTGAACACTGAAGCTTTCTTT.

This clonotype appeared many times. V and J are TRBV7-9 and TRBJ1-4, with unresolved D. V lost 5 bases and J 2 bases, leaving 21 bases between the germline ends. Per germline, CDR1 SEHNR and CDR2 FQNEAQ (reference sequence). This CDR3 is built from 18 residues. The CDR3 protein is CASSPPAFPEKTNEKLFF. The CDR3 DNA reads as TGTGCCAGCAGCCCTCCAGCATTTCCGGAAAAGACTAATGAAAAACTGTTTTTT.

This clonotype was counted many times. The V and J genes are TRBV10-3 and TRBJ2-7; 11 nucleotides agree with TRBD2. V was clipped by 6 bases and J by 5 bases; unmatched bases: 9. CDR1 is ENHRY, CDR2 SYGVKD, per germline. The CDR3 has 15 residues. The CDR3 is CAIRQRGLADDEQYF. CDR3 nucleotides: TGTGCCATCAGGCAAAGGGGACTAGCGGATGACGAGCAGTACTTC.

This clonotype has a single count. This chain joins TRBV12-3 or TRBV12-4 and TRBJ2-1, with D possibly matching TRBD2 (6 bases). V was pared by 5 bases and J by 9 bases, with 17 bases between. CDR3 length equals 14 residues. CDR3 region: CASSPLSREFEQFF. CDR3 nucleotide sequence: TGTGCCAGCAGTCCCCTCTCGCGGGAATTTGAGCAGTTCTTC.

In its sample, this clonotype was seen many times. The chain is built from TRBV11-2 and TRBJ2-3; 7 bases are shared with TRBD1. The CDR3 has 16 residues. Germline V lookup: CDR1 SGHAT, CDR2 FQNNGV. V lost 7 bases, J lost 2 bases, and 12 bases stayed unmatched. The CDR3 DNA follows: TGTGCCAGCACCTTGGCCTGGGGACAGAACACAGATACGCAGTATTTT. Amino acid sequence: CASTLAWGQNTDTQYF.

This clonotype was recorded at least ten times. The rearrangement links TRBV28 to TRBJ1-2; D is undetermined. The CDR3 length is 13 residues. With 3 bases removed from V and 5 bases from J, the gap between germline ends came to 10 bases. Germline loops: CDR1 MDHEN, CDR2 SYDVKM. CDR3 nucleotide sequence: TGTGCCAGCAGTTTTTCCCAGGAATATGGCTACACCTTC. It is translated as CASSFSQEYGYTF.

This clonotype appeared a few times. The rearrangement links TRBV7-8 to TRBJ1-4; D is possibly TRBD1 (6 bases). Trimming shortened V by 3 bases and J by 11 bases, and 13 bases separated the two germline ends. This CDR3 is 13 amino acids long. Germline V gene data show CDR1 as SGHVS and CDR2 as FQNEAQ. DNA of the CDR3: TGTGCCAGCAGCTTGGTCAGGGGTCCTAAACTGTTTTTT. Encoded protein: CASSLVRGPKLFF.

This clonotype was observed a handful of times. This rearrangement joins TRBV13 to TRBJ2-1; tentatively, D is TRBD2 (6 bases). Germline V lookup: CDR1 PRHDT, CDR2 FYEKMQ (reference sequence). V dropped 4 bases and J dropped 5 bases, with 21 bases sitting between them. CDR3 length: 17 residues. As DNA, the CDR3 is TGTGCCAGCAGCTCCTGGGAAGTAGCGGCTTTTAACAATGAGCAGTTCTTC. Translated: CASSSWEVAAFNNEQFF.